One sample yielded the 6 T cell receptor beta chains listed below, sequenced in a study of T cells in localized non-small cell lung cancer. Profiled with immunoSEQ multiplex PCR; TCRdb holds only in-frame clones, not every one. The table lists 3,400 or so clones, about 20% of them singletons. The input for sequencing was lung tumor tissue, taken before any cancer treatment. The receptors come from a woman aged 40-70 years with stage III squamous cell lung carcinoma.

This clone was detected a few times. The chain recombines TRBV23-1 with TRBJ1-1; D remains unclear. TRBV23-1 is reported as an ORF; its role is uncertain. The CDR3 is 13 residues long. Trimming pared 6 bases from V and 0 bases from J, leaving 8 bases between. CDR3 sequence: CASSLHLNTEAFF. The CDR3 nucleotides are TGCGCCAGCAGCTTGCACCTGAACACTGAAGCTTTCTTT.

In this sample, this clone turned up a few times. The chain couples TRBV9 to TRBJ2-7; D possibly uses TRBD1 or TRBD2 (5 bases each). The V end was cut by 0 bases, the J end by 2 bases, with 12 bases between. The CDR3 contains 15 residues. In germline, CDR1 is SGDLS, CDR2 YYNGEE. The CDR3 reads CASSVEQGPTYEQYF. CDR3 bases: TGTGCCAGCAGCGTAGAGCAGGGACCGACCTACGAGCAGTACTTC.

The rearrangement joins TRBV18 to TRBJ2-5; D is uncertain. Germline V gives CDR1 KGHSH, CDR2 LQKENI. V was shortened by 1 base and J by 4 bases, with 4 bases between the two germline ends. The CDR3 loop spans 12 amino acids. CDR3 loop: CASSPRRETQYF. Here the CDR3 DNA reads TGTGCCAGCTCACCACGAAGAGAGACCCAGTACTTC.

This clone ranks as medium-sized (0.01 to 0.1%). The J gene is TRBJ2-4, the V gene TRBV28; D not resolved. CDR3 size: 17 residues. The germline gives CDR1 MDHEN, CDR2 SYDVKM. V was cut by 6 bases and J by 0 bases, with 18 bases left in between. The chain's CDR3 is CASSLTSQYVAKNIQYF. CDR3 in DNA: TGTGCCAGCAGCCTGACAAGCCAATACGTAGCCAAAAACATTCAGTACTTC.

The chain carries TRBV15 and TRBJ2-7, with 8 bases aligning to TRBD2. Per the germline V gene, CDR1 is LNHNV and CDR2 is YYDKDF (reference sequence). CDR3 length equals 16 residues. V gave up 2 bases and J gave up 3 bases; unmatched junction bases: 9. The CDR3 sequence: CATSRLRGGQDYEQYF. CDR3 bases: TGTGCCACCAGCAGACTACGGGGGGGGCAAGACTACGAGCAGTACTTC.

This clone was seen a few times. This chain connects TRBV6-8 to TRBJ2-1; D is ambiguous. Per the germline V gene, CDR1 is MNHGY and CDR2 is SAAAGT. Trimming pared 0 bases from V and 5 bases from J, leaving 8 bases between. The CDR3 is 14 residues long. The CDR3 loop reads CASSYSPGNNEQFF. The CDR3, as DNA: TGTGCCAGCAGTTACTCGCCAGGAAACAATGAGCAGTTCTTC.